Listed below are T cell receptor beta chains from one sample, sequenced in a study of vaccination and CD4 T cells after COVID-19. TCRdb reprocessed the PCR reads with MiXCR, giving one entry per CDR3 protein. The sample includes 20,000 to 25,000 distinct CDR3 sequences, 46% of them seen just once. No antigen has been assigned to these receptors. The sequencing here drew on CD4+ T cells from blood, cultured in vitro, taken about 7 months after SARS-CoV-2 vaccination. Receptors originate from a human donor who had recovered from COVID-19. The CDR3 runs from the conserved cysteine through the conserved F or W. A D gene is named only where the DNA matches it firmly. Clone size is not always given. Where it is, it says once, few, many or a class for expanded clones.

j_call v_call clone_size d_call cdr3_aa cdr3_nt
TRBJ2-7 TRBV7-2 few NA CASSLALMGEGAYEQYF TGTGCCAGCAGCTTAGCGCTAATGGGGGAGGGGGCCTACGAGCAGTACTTC
TRBJ2-5 TRBV7-9 NA TRBD1 CASSLWGTGSLETQYF TGTGCCAGCAGCTTATGGGGGACAGGGTCGTTGGAGACCCAGTACTTC
TRBJ2-5 TRBV6-5 NA TRBD2 CASSYSSGLAGGQETQYF TGTGCCAGCAGTTACTCGAGTGGTTTGGCGGGGGGGCAAGAGACCCAGTACTTC
TRBJ2-5 TRBV6-2/TRBV6-3 NA NA CASSKPGQETQYF TGTGCCAGCAGTAAACCTGGACAAGAGACCCAGTACTTC
TRBJ2-1 TRBV10-3 NA TRBD2 CAISEPPGLAGPYNEQFF TGTGCCATCAGTGAGCCCCCGGGACTAGCGGGTCCCTACAATGAGCAGTTCTTC
TRBJ1-6 TRBV7-2 NA NA CASSTDGPTYDNSPLHF TGTGCCAGCAGCACGGACGGCCCGACCTATGATAATTCACCCCTCCACTTT
TRBJ2-7 TRBV20-1 NA NA CSAERLSSYEQYF TGCAGTGCTGAGCGGTTGAGCTCCTACGAGCAGTACTTC
TRBJ1-2 TRBV2 NA TRBD1 CASSEVRGPSGGHGYTF TGTGCCAGCAGTGAAGTCAGGGGGCCCTCCGGGGGTCATGGCTACACCTTC
TRBJ2-1 TRBV7-2 NA TRBD2 CASSAGTSGRAGHEQFF TGTGCCAGCAGCGCGGGGACTAGCGGGAGGGCCGGTCATGAGCAGTTCTTC
TRBJ2-4 TRBV15 NA NA CATSRDPGAQNIQYF TGTGCCACCAGCAGAGATCCTGGGGCCCAAAACATTCAGTACTTC
TRBJ2-7 TRBV10-3 NA NA CAISEVPEVYEQYF TGTGCCATCAGTGAGGTACCCGAAGTTTACGAGCAGTACTTC
TRBJ1-5 TRBV7-9 few TRBD1 CASSPGTGRSNQPQHF TGTGCCAGCAGTCCAGGGACAGGGAGGAGCAATCAGCCCCAGCATTTT
TRBJ2-6 TRBV10-3 NA NA CAISLVPSGANVLTF TGTGCCATCAGCCTCGTCCCCTCTGGGGCCAACGTCCTGACTTTC
TRBJ2-7 TRBV6-2/TRBV6-3 once TRBD1 CASSGQGSYEQYF TGTGCCAGCAGTGGACAGGGTTCCTACGAGCAGTACTTC
TRBJ2-1 TRBV7-9 NA TRBD2 CASSPPGLDPDKQFF TGTGCCAGCAGCCCTCCGGGACTAGACCCTGATAAGCAGTTCTTC
TRBJ1-2 TRBV6-1 NA NA CASSLTGVSPVYGYTF TGTGCCAGCTCGCTGACAGGCGTCAGCCCCGTGTATGGCTACACCTTC
TRBJ2-7 TRBV7-2 NA TRBD2 CAGSHRLAGGPAYEQYF TGTGCCGGCAGCCACCGACTAGCGGGAGGGCCGGCCTACGAGCAGTACTTC
TRBJ1-2 TRBV12-3/TRBV12-4 NA NA CASSSTYYGYTF TGTGCCAGCAGTTCCACTTACTATGGCTACACCTTC
TRBJ2-7 TRBV20-1 few NA CSASPGGGYEQYF TGCAGTGCTAGTCCGGGTGGCGGCTACGAGCAGTACTTC
TRBJ2-5 TRBV20-1 few NA CSAGLREAETQYF TGCAGTGCCGGGCTAAGGGAAGCAGAGACCCAGTACTTC
TRBJ2-3 TRBV24-1 NA TRBD2 CASGERGDTDTQYF TGTGCCTCAGGGGAGCGGGGGGACACAGATACGCAGTATTTT
TRBJ1-1 TRBV6-1 few TRBD1 CASRQGQLNTEAFF TGTGCCAGCAGGCAGGGACAGCTAAACACTGAAGCTTTCTTT
TRBJ1-6 TRBV7-8 NA NA CASRHREAWSPLHF TGTGCCAGCAGGCACAGAGAGGCTTGGTCACCCCTCCACTTT
TRBJ2-5 TRBV2 few TRBD1 CASSFIGQGETQYF TGTGCCAGCAGTTTTATCGGACAGGGGGAGACCCAGTACTTC
TRBJ2-3 TRBV20-1 NA TRBD2 CSATHPSGSVSIDTQYF TGCAGTGCTACACACCCTAGCGGGAGTGTTTCAATAGATACGCAGTATTTT
TRBJ1-2 TRBV6-1 NA TRBD1 CASIDRVSNYGYTF TGTGCCAGCATCGACAGGGTTTCGAACTATGGCTACACCTTC
TRBJ2-3 TRBV5-4 NA TRBD2 CASRAGLGEADTQYF TGTGCCAGCAGGGCAGGACTAGGGGAAGCAGATACGCAGTATTTT
TRBJ1-2 TRBV10-3 NA NA CAISDPGQTGYTF TGTGCCATCAGTGATCCCGGACAGACTGGCTACACCTTC
TRBJ2-7 TRBV21-1 few NA CASSFLRGGHEQYF TGTGCCAGCAGCTTTTTAAGGGGCGGCCACGAGCAGTACTTC
TRBJ2-5 TRBV7-2 medium-sized NA CASSLVAAQETQYF TGTGCCAGCAGCTTAGTAGCAGCTCAAGAGACCCAGTACTTC
TRBJ2-5 TRBV7-9 few NA CASSLIYRGTETQYF TGTGCCAGCAGCTTAATCTATCGGGGGACAGAGACCCAGTACTTC
TRBJ1-1 TRBV19 NA NA CASSLQWGYVEAFF TGTGCCAGTAGCCTCCAGTGGGGGTATGTTGAAGCTTTCTTT
TRBJ2-5 TRBV7-2 NA TRBD2 CASSWAGASGGEETQYF TGTGCCAGCAGCTGGGCTGGGGCTAGCGGGGGTGAAGAGACCCAGTACTTC
TRBJ1-1 TRBV7-8 NA NA CASSQGRGNTEAFF TGTGCCAGCAGCCAAGGACGGGGGAACACTGAAGCTTTCTTT
TRBJ2-7 TRBV6-1 NA NA CASSEAGLKYEQYF TGTGCCAGCAGTGAAGCCGGGCTCAAATACGAGCAGTACTTC
TRBJ2-3 TRBV7-2 NA NA CASSLVPQGPNTDTQYF TGTGCCAGCAGCTTAGTGCCACAGGGACCTAACACAGATACGCAGTATTTT
TRBJ2-5 TRBV19 NA NA CASSLNGAETQYF TGTGCCAGTAGTCTGAACGGGGCAGAGACCCAGTACTTC
TRBJ2-5 TRBV7-8 NA NA CASSRAPSRETQYF TGTGCCAGCAGCCGAGCGCCCTCACGAGAGACCCAGTACTTC
TRBJ2-7 TRBV20-1 few TRBD2 CSAWTGTSYEQYF TGCAGTGCTTGGACCGGGACTAGCTACGAGCAGTACTTC
TRBJ2-5 TRBV6-5 NA TRBD2 CASSYAGGLETQYF TGTGCCAGCAGTTACGCGGGGGGATTGGAGACCCAGTACTTC
TRBJ1-6 TRBV6-5 NA TRBD1 CASSYSAGTGGSPLHF TGTGCCAGCAGTTACTCGGCCGGGACAGGGGGATCACCCCTCCACTTT
TRBJ2-7 TRBV5-1 once NA CASSFSSESYEQYF TGCGCCAGCAGCTTTTCTAGCGAGAGCTACGAGCAGTACTTC
TRBJ2-7 TRBV19 NA TRBD1 CASSRDRDSYEQYF TGTGCCAGTAGTAGGGACCGGGACAGCTACGAGCAGTACTTC